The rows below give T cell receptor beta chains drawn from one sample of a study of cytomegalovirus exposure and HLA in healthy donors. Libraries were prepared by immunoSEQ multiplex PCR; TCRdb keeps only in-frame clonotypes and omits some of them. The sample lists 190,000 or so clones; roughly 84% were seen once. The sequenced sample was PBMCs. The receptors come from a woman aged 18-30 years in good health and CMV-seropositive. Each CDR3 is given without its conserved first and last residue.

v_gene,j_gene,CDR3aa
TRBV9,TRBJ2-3,ASSPAAGGNTDTQY
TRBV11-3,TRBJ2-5,ASSLTGQGGETQY
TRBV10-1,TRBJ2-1,ASSEGTGGYNEQF
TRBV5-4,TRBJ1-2,ASSQDPGSLHGYT
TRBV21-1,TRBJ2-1,ASSTTEDEQF
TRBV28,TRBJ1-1,ASSFKSPPGNTEAF
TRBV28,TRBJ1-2,ASSTGYDYGYT
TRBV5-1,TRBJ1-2,ASSAGQTYGYT
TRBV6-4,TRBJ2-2,ASSSGNTGELF
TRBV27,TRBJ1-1,ASSFVLDSLNSAF
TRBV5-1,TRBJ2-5,ASRSGSGVGETQY
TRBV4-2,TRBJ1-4,ASSQDFSFEKLF
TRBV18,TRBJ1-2,ASSTWDRGNYGYT
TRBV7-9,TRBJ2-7,ASSTGTSEQY
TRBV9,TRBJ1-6,ASSGSRDRGFLSNNSPLH
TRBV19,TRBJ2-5,ASSSGLIQETQY
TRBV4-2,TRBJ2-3,ASSQVQGADTQY
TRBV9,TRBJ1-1,ASSGGTGGNTEAF
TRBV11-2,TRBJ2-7,ASSPRRLAYLYEQY
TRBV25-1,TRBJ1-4,ASSEWDSWREKLF
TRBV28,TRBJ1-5,ASSSFDRVGVWSNQPQH
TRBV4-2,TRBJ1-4,ASSPKGSTNEKLF
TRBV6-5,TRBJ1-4,ASSSTQGEKLF
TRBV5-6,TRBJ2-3,ASSLTRDRDTDTQY
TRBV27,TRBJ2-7,ASLGGPYEQY
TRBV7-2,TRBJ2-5,ASSLVSRGGETQY
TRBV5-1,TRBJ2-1,ASAITTLTDEQF
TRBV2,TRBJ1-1,ASSGTGRWAEAF
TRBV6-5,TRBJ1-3,ASSYSGSSGNTIY
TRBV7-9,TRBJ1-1,ASSIGGAVNTEAF
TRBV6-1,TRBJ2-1,ASSEVTSTYNEQF
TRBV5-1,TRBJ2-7,ASSPEPGGVYEQY
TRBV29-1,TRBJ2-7,SVEDRFKGSGDEQY
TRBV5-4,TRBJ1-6,ASSLEVGAGDSPLH
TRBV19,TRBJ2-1,ASSAVTGGNNNEQF
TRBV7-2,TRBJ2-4,ASSNRDRGANIQY